This T cell receptor beta chain originates from a study of T-cell memory formation after mild COVID-19. The CDR3 is made up of 15 amino acids. Germline V gene lookup returns CDR1 SGHTA and CDR2 FQGTGA. The V gene lost 5 bases and the J gene lost 0 bases, with 13 bases spanning the gap. This clonotype came up many times. TCRdb redid the calling of the 5' RACE reads with MiXCR, one entry per CDR3 protein. The sample carries 280,000 or so distinct CDR3 sequences, approximately 8% recorded once. The source is a man aged 18 to 29 who had mild COVID-19 (a few samples of this study predate the infection). Cell type and time point are not known. Sequenced material: PBMCs or a T cell subset sorted from them (not recorded which). The chain joins TRBV7-3 to TRBJ1-2; no clear D. CDR3 protein: CASSPTGSSNYGYTF. In nucleotides, the CDR3 is TGTGCCAGCAGCCCTACGGGGTCCTCTAACTATGGCTACACCTTC.